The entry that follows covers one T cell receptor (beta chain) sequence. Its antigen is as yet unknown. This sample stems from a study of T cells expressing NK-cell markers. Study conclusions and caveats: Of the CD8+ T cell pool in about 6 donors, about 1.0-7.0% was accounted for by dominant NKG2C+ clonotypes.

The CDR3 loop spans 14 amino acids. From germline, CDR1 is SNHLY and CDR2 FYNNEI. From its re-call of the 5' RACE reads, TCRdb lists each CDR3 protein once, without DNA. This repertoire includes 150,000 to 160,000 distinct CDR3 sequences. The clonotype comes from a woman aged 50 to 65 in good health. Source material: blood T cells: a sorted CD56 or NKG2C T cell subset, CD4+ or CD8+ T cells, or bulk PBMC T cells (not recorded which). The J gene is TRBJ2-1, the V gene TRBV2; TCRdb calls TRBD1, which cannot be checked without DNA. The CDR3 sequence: CASSLAGDSNEQFF.